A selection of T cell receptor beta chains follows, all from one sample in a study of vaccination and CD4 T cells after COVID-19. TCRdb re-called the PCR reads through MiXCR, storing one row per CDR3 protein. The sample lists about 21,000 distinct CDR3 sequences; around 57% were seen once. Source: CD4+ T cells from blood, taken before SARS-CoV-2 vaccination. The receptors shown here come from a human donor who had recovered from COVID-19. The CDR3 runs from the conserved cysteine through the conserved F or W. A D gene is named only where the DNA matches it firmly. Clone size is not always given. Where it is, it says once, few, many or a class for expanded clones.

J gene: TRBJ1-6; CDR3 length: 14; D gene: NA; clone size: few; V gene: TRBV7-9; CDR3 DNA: TGTGCCAGCAGGCCCGAGGGGACCGTTTCACCCCTCCACTTT; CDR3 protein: CASRPEGTVSPLHF
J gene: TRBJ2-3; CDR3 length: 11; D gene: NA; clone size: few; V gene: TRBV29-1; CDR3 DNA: TGCAGCGTTCCAGACGAGCGTACGCAGTATTTT; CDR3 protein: CSVPDERTQYF
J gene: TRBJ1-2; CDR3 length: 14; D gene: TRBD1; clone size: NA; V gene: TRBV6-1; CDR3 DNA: TGTGCCAGCAGTGAGGGGACAGGGGATTATGGCTACACCTTC; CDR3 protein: CASSEGTGDYGYTF
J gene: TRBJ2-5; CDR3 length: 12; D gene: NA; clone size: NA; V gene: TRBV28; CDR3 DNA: TGTGCCACCGCAGACCTACAAGAGACCCAGTACTTC; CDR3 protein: CATADLQETQYF
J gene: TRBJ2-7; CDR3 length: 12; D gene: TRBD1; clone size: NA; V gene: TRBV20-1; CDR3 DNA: TGCAGTGCCGAGACACAGGGGCTCGAGCAGTACTTC; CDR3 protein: CSAETQGLEQYF
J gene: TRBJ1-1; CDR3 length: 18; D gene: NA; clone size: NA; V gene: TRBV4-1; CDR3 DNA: TGCGCCAGCAGCCAGAATAAGGACGGATCCTCGTGGGGAACTGAAGCTTTCTTT; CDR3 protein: CASSQNKDGSSWGTEAFF
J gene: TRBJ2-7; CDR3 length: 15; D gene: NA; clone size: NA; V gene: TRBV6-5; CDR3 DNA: TGTGCCAGCAGTTATAGGGCCCTGAGCTCCTACGAGCAGTACTTC; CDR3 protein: CASSYRALSSYEQYF
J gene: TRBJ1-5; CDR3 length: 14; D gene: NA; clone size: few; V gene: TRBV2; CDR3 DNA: TGTGCCAGCACCCGGACAGATCCCAATCAGCCCCAGCATTTT; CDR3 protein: CASTRTDPNQPQHF
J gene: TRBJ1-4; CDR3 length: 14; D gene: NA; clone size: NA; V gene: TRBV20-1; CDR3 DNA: TGCAGTGCTAGGGGAGGTGGGGGCAACGAAAAACTGTTTTTT; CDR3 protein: CSARGGGGNEKLFF
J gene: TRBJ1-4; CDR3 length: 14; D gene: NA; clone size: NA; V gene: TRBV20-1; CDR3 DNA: TGCAGTGCTAGGGTGACAGTTACTAATGAAAAACTGTTTTTT; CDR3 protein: CSARVTVTNEKLFF
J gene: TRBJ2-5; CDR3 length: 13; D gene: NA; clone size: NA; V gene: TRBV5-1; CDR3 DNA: TGCGCCAGCAGCTCCTCGGACCTAAAGACCCAGTACTTC; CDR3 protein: CASSSSDLKTQYF
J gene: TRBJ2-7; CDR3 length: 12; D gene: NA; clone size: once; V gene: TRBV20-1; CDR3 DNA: TGCAGTGCTACGGCGTCGGTCTACGAGCAGTACTTC; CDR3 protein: CSATASVYEQYF
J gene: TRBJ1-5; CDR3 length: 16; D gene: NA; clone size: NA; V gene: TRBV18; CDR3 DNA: TGTGCCAGCTCATCAACCGGGACGTCGTCGATGCAGTCCCAGCATTTT; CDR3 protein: CASSSTGTSSMQSQHF
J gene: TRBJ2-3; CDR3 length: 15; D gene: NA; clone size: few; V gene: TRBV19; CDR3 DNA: TGTGCCAGTAGTGAGGCAGGGACACTATTACATACGCAGTATTTT; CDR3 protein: CASSEAGTLLHTQYF
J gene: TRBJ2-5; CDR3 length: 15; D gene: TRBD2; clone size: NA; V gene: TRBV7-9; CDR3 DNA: TGTGCCAGCAGCTTAATCCTAGCGGGAGAGGAGACCCAGTACTTC; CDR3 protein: CASSLILAGEETQYF
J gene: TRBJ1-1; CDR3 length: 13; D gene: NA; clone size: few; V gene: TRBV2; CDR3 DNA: TGTGCCAGCAGCCTTTCCTCTGCCACTGAAGCTTTCTTT; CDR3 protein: CASSLSSATEAFF
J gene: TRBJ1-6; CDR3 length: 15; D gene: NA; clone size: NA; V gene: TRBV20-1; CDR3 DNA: TGCAGTGCTAGAGATCAGGGAGGTCGAAATTCACCCCTCCACTTT; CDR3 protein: CSARDQGGRNSPLHF
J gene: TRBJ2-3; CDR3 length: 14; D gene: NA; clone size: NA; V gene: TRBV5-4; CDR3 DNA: TGTGCCAGCAGCTTGTATGACCCCACAGATACGCAGTATTTT; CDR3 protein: CASSLYDPTDTQYF
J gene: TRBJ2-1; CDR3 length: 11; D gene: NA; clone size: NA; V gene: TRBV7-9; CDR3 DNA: TGTGCCAGCAGCTTCGGGACGGAGCAGTTCTTC; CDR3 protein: CASSFGTEQFF
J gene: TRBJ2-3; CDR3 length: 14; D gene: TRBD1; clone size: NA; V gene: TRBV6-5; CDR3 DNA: TGTGCCAGCAGTTACGTCCAGGGGGCAGATACGCAGTATTTT; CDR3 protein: CASSYVQGADTQYF
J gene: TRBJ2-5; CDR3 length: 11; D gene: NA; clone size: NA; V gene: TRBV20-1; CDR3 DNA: TGCAGTGCTAGCGGGGCGGAGACCCAGTACTTC; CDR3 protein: CSASGAETQYF
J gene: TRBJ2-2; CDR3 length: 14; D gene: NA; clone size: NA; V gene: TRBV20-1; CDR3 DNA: TGCAGTGCTAGTTGGGCTGAAAACACCGGGGAGCTGTTTTTT; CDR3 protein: CSASWAENTGELFF
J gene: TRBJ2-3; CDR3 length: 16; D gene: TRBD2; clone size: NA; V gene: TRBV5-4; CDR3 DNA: TGTGCCAGCAGCGCCCCCCCAAGCGGGAAGGTGGATACGCAGTATTTT; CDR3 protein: CASSAPPSGKVDTQYF
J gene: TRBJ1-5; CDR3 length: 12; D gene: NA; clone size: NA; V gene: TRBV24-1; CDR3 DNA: TGTGCCACCAGTGATCAGGATCAGCCCCAGCATTTT; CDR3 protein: CATSDQDQPQHF
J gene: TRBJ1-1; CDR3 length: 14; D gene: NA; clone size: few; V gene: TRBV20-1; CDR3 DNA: TGCAGTGCTAGAGATTTGGGGTCGAACACTGAAGCTTTCTTT; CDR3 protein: CSARDLGSNTEAFF
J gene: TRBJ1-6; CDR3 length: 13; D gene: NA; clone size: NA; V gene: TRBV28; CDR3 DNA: TGTGCCAGCAGTAGAGTCAAAAATTCACCCCTCCACTTT; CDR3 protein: CASSRVKNSPLHF
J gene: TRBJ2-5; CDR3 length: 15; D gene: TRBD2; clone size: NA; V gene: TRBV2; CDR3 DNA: TGTGCCAGCAACGAGCGGGATGGACCCCAAGAGACCCAGTACTTC; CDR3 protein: CASNERDGPQETQYF
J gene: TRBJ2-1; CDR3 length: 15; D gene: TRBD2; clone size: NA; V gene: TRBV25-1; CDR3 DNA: TGTGCCAGCTTAGGACTAGCGGAAGATTACAATGAGCAGTTCTTC; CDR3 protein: CASLGLAEDYNEQFF
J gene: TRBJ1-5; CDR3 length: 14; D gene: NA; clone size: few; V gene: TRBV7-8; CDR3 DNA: TGTGCCAGCAGCTTAGCTAGGCAGAATCAGCCCCAGCATTTT; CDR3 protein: CASSLARQNQPQHF